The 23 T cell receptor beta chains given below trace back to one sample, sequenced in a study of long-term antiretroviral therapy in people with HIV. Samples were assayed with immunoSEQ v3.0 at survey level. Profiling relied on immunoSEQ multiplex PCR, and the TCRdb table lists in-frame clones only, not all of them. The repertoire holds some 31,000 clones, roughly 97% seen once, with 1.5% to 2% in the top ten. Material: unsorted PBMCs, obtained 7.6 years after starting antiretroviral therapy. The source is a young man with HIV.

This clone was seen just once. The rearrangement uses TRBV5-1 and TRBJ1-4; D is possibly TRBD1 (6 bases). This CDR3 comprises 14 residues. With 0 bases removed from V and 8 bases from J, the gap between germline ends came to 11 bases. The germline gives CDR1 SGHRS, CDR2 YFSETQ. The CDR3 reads CASSLGGLEEKLFF. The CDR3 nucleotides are TGCGCCAGCAGCTTGGGGGGGCTAGAAGAAAAACTGTTTTTT.

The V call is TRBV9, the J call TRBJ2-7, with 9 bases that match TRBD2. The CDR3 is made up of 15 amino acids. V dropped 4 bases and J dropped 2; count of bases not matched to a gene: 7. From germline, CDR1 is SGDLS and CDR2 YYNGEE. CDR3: CASSSASGAPYEQYF. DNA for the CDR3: TGTGCCAGCAGCTCCGCTAGCGGGGCCCCCTACGAGCAGTACTTC.

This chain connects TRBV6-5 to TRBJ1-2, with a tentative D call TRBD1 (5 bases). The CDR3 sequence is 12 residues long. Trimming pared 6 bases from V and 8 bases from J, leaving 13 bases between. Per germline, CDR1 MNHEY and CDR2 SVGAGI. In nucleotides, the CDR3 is TGTGCCAGCAGCGGGACTCTTTGGGGCTACACCTTC. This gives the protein CASSGTLWGYTF.

The CDR3 reads CASSYGTTNTEAFF. CDR3 DNA sequence: TGTGCCAGCAGTTACGGTACAACGAACACTGAAGCTTTCTTT. This chain connects TRBV6-5 to TRBJ1-1; D uncertain. Trimming pared 2 bases from V and 1 base from J, leaving 8 bases between. The germline V gene has CDR1 MNHEY and CDR2 SVGAGI. CDR3 length equals 14 residues.

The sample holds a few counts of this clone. CDR3 region: CASSLGGTGLHEQYF. CDR3 DNA: TGTGCCAGCAGCTTAGGAGGGACAGGGCTCCACGAGCAGTACTTC. The V call is TRBV7-8, the J call TRBJ2-7; TRBD1 aligns across 9 bases. The CDR3 loop spans 15 amino acids. Germline assignment: CDR1 SGHVS and CDR2 FQNEAQ. The V gene end was trimmed by 1 base and the J gene end by 5 bases; junction bases not matched to a gene: 6.

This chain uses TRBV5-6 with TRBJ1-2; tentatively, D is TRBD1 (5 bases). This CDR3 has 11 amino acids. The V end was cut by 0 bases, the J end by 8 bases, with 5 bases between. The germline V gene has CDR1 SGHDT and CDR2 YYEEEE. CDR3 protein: CASSLAGGYTF. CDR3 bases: TGTGCCAGCAGCTTGGCAGGGGGCTACACCTTC.

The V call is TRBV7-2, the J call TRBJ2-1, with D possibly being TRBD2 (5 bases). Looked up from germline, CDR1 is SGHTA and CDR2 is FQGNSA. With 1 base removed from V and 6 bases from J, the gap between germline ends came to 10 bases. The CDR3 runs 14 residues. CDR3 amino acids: CASSLERSVNEQFF. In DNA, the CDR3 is TGTGCCAGCAGCTTAGAGCGGAGTGTCAATGAGCAGTTCTTC.

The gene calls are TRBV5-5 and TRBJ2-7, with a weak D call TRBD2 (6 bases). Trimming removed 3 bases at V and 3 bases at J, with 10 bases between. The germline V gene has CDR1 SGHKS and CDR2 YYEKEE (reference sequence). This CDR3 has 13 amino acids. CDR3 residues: CASSWGVFYEQYF. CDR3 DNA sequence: TGTGCCAGCAGCTGGGGGGTTTTCTACGAGCAGTACTTC.

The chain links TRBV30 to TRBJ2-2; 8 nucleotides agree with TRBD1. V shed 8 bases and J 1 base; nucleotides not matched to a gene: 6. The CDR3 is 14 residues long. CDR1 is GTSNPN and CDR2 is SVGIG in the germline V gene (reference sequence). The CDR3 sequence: CALADRVNTGELFF. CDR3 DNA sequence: TGTGCCCTTGCGGACAGGGTGAACACCGGGGAGCTGTTTTTT.

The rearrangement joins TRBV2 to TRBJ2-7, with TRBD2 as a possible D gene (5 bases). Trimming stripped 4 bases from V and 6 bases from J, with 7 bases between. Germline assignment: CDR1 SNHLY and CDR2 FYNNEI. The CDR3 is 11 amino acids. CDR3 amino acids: CASSGLAEQYF. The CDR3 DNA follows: TGTGCCAGCAGTGGGCTAGCCGAGCAGTACTTC. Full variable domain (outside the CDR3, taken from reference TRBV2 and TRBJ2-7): EPEVTQTPSHQVTQMGQEVILRCVPISNHLYFYWYRQILGQKVEFLVSFYNNEISEKSEIFDDQFSVERPDGSNFTLKIRSTKLEDSAMYFCASSGLAEQYFGPGTRLTVT.

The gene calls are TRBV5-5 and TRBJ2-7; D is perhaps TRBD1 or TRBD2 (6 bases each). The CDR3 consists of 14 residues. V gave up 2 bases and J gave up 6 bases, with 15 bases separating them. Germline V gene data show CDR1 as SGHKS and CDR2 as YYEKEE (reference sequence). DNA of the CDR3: TGTGCCAGCAGCTTAGGGGGGTTGCTCGGCGAGCAGTACTTC. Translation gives CASSLGGLLGEQYF.

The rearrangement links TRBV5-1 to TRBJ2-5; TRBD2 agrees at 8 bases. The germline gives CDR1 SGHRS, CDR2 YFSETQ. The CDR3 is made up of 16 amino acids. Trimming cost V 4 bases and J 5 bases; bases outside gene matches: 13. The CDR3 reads CASSKWGSGDEETQYF. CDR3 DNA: TGCGCCAGCAGCAAATGGGGTAGCGGGGACGAGGAGACCCAGTACTTC.

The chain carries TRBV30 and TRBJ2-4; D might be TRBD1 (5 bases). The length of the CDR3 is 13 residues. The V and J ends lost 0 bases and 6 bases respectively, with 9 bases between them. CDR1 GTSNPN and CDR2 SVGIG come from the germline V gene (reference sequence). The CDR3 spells CAWSVGHGNIQYF. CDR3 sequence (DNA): TGTGCCTGGAGTGTTGGACACGGAAACATTCAGTACTTC.

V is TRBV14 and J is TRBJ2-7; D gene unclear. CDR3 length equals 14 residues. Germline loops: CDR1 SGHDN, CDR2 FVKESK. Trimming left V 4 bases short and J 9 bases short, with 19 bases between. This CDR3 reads CASSPRPTPFVQYF. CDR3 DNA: TGTGCCAGCAGCCCGAGACCCACCCCCTTCGTGCAGTACTTC. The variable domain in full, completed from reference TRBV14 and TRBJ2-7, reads EAGVTQFPSHSVIEKGQTVTLRCDPISGHDNLYWYRRVMGKEIKFLLHFVKESKQDESGMPNNRFLAERTGGTYSTLKVQPAELEDSGVYFCASSPRPTPFVQYFGPGTRLTVT.

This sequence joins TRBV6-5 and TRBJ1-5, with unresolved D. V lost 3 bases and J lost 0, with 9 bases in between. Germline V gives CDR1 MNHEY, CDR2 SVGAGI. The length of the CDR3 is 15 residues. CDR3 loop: CASSYSAASNQPQHF. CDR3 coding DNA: TGTGCCAGCAGTTATTCGGCTGCTAGCAATCAGCCCCAGCATTTT.

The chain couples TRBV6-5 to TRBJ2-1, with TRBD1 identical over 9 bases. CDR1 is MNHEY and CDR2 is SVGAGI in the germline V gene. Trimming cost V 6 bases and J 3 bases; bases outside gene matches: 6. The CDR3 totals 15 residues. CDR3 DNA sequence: TGTGCCAGCAGCCCCTTGACAGGGGGCTACAATGAGCAGTTCTTC. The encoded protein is CASSPLTGGYNEQFF.

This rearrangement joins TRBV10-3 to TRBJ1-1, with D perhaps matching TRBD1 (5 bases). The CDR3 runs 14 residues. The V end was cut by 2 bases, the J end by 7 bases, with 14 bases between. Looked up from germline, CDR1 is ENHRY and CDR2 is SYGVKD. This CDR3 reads CAISETVQGSEAFF. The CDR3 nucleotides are TGTGCCATCAGTGAGACGGTTCAGGGTAGTGAAGCTTTCTTT.

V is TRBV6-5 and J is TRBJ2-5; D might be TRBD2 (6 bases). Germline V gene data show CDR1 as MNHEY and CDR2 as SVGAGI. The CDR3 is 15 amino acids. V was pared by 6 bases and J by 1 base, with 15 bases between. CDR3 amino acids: CASSRDWTGQETQYF. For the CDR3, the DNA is TGTGCCAGCAGCCGGGACTGGACCGGCCAAGAGACCCAGTACTTC.

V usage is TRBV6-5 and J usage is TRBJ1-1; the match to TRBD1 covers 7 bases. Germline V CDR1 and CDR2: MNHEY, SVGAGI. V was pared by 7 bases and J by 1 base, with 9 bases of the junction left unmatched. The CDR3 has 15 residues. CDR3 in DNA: TGTGCCAGCATTCCAGGGGGGGCGTGGAACACTGAAGCTTTCTTT. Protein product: CASIPGGAWNTEAFF.

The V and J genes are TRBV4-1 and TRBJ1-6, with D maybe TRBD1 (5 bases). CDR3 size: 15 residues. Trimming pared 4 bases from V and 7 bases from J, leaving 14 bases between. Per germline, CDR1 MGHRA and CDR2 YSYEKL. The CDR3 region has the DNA TGCGCCAGCAGCCCAACCAGGGAAGGCAATTCACCCCTCCACTTT. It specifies CASSPTREGNSPLHF.

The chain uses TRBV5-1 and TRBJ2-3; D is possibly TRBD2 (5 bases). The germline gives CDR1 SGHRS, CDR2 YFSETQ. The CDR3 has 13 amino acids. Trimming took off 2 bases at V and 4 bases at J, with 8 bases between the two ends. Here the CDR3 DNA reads TGCGCCAGCAGCTTACTAGATCCAGATACGCAGTATTTT. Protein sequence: CASSLLDPDTQYF. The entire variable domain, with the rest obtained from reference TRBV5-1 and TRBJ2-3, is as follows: KAGVTQTPRYLIKTRGQQVTLSCSPISGHRSVSWYQQTPGQGLQFLFEYFSETQRNKGNFPGRFSGRQFSNSRSEMNVSTLELGDSALYLCASSLLDPDTQYFGPGTRLTVL.

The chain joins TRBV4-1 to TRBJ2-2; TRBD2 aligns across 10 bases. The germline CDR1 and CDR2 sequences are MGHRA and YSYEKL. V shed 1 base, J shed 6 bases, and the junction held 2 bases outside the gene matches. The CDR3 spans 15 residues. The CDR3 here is CASSQGTSGSGELFF. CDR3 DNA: TGCGCCAGCAGCCAAGGGACTAGCGGATCCGGGGAGCTGTTTTTT.

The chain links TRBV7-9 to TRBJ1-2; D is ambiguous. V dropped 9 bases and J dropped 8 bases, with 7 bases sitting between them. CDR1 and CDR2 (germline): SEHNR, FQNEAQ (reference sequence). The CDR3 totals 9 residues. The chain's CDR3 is CARKVGYTF. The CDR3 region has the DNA TGTGCCAGAAAGGTGGGCTACACCTTC.